This TCR beta chain appears in the sequencing data of a study of T cell responses to AZD1222 COVID-19 vaccine. Broader study findings: Distributed over spike, vaccine-associated CD4 TCRs predominated at 160-218 and 743-854. Two doses of AZD1222 preceded a rise in Spike-specific TCR breadth and depth.

This CDR3 contains 12 residues. V shed 0 bases and J shed 10 bases, with 10 bases lying between them. CDR1 SGHRS and CDR2 YFSETQ come from the germline V gene. Libraries were prepared by immunoSEQ multiplex PCR; TCRdb keeps only in-frame clonotypes and omits some of them. The table lists about 160,000 clones, roughly 94% of them singletons. In regard to this clone: The antigen is undetermined.

The receptor comes from an adult who received the AZD1222 COVID-19 vaccine. The specimen was peripheral blood, collected 28 days after the second AZD1222 dose. The rearrangement links TRBV5-1 to TRBJ1-2; a possible D gene is TRBD1 (5 bases). The CDR3 spells CASSLATGFYTF. CDR3 DNA: TGCGCCAGCAGCTTGGCCACAGGTTTCTACACCTTC.